The T cell receptor (beta chain) under discussion was sequenced for a study of technical replicates of blood from a few donors. Trimming cost V 0 bases and J 4 bases; bases outside gene matches: 6. The germline CDR1 and CDR2 sequences are LGHNA and YNFKEQ. The CDR3 loop spans 16 amino acids. Sequencing was performed with immunoSEQ multiplex PCR; in TCRdb, only in-frame clones are kept and a portion is missing. The sample contains about 80,000 clones, roughly 94% of which appear only once. The V and J genes are TRBV4-2 and TRBJ1-5; 7 bases line up with TRBD1. This clonotype was sampled from a human donor in good health. Sequencing input: T cells isolated from PBMCs. As DNA, the CDR3 is TGTGCCAGCAGCCAAGAAGAGACAGGGAGTAATCAGCCCCAGCATTTT. It codes for CASSQEETGSNQPQHF.